The rows below give T cell receptor beta chains drawn from one sample of a study of spatial heterogeneity in lung cancer. TCRdb itself ran the 5' RACE reads through MiXCR, one entry per CDR3 protein. Here the sample spans about 10,000 distinct CDR3 sequences, approximately 12% being singletons. This specimen consisted of lung tumor tissue, obtained at surgery. These receptors originate from a male donor with early-stage non-small cell lung cancer. Each CDR3 is given with its conserved first and last residue. The D gene is left open where the match is weak. Clone size is not always given. Where it is, it says once, few, many or a class for expanded clones.

V	size	J	length	D	DNA	CDR3
TRBV7-9	medium-sized	TRBJ1-1	13	.	TGTGCCAGCAGCTCCCAAGTGGGGGCGGAGGCTTTCTTT	CASSSQVGAEAFF
TRBV6-1	medium-sized	TRBJ2-7	14	.	TGTGCCAGCAGTGAGGACCGGACAGCCCACGAGCAGTACTTC	CASSEDRTAHEQYF
TRBV12-3/TRBV12-4	many	TRBJ2-2	14	.	TGTGCCAGCAGTTGGACTACAAACACCGGGGAGCTGTTTTTT	CASSWTTNTGELFF
TRBV18	medium-sized	TRBJ2-2	16	.	TGTGCCAGCTCACCGCGGATGGACTCGAACACCGGGGAGCTGTTTTTT	CASSPRMDSNTGELFF
TRBV21-1	many	TRBJ2-3	17	.	TGTGCCAGCAGCAGCTTTCCGGGACAGGCTAGCACAGATACGCAGTATTTT	CASSSFPGQASTDTQYF
TRBV11-3	many	TRBJ2-3	15	TRBD2	TGTGCCAGCAGACGAGGACTAGCGGGAGCGGATACGCAGTATTTT	CASRRGLAGADTQYF
TRBV2	.	TRBJ1-1	12	.	TGTGCCAGCAGGGAGGACGGCCCGGAGGCTTTCTTT	CASREDGPEAFF
TRBV3-1	many	TRBJ2-1	18	.	TGTGCCAGCAGCCAAGCTAGAGGGTCGAGGGGCGGGTTCGATGAGCAGTTCTTC	CASSQARGSRGGFDEQFF
TRBV12-3/TRBV12-4	many	TRBJ1-2	13	TRBD1	TGTGCCAGCAGTTTAAGGACAGGCCATGGCTACACCTTC	CASSLRTGHGYTF
TRBV5-1	many	TRBJ2-5	15	TRBD1	TGCGCCAGCAGCACCGGACAGGGATGGGGAGAGACCCAGTACTTC	CASSTGQGWGETQYF
TRBV6-6	medium-sized	TRBJ2-1	14	.	TGTGCCAGCAGTTACTCGGCTAGCTACAATGAGCAGTTCTTC	CASSYSASYNEQFF
TRBV11-3	.	TRBJ2-1	16	TRBD2	TGTGCCAGCAGCTTAGATGAGGGACTAGCATCGCATGAGCAGTTCTTC	CASSLDEGLASHEQFF
TRBV12-3/TRBV12-4	few	TRBJ1-2	14	TRBD1	TGTGCCAGCAGCCAAAGACAGGGGACGGATGGCTACACCTTC	CASSQRQGTDGYTF
TRBV20-1	many	TRBJ1-3	15	.	TGCAGTGCTAGAGTTCCCGGACAGTCGAGGAACACCATATATTTT	CSARVPGQSRNTIYF
TRBV12-3/TRBV12-4	many	TRBJ1-3	14	.	TGTGCCAGCAGTTCAGGAAGCTCTGGAAACACCATATATTTT	CASSSGSSGNTIYF
TRBV11-3	many	TRBJ2-3	14	TRBD1	TGTGCCAGCGGACGACAGGGGAGCACAGATACGCAGTATTTT	CASGRQGSTDTQYF
TRBV6-1	.	TRBJ1-1	16	.	TGTGCCAGCAGTGAAGCGTATAAGGGTTCGAGGTCTGAAGCTTTCTTT	CASSEAYKGSRSEAFF
TRBV7-2	medium-sized	TRBJ1-5	12	.	TGTGCCAGCACCTCCGAGGATCTGTCCCAGCATTTT	CASTSEDLSQHF
TRBV27	once	TRBJ1-5	11	.	TGTGCCAGCGGGCCAGACCAGCCCCAGCATTTT	CASGPDQPQHF
TRBV7-3	many	TRBJ1-4	13	.	TGTGCCAGCAGCTCCGGACATGGTGAAAAACTGTTTTTT	CASSSGHGEKLFF
TRBV19	.	TRBJ1-2	12	.	TGTGCCAGTAACGAGGTCTCCGCGGGCTACACCTTC	CASNEVSAGYTF
TRBV20-1	many	TRBJ2-5	15	TRBD2	TGCAGTGCTAGAGATGCGGGAGGGCACGGAGAGACCCAGTACTTC	CSARDAGGHGETQYF
TRBV29-1	many	TRBJ1-1	14	.	TGCAGTGGGGGCCCAAAAACACTGAACACTGAAGCTTTCTTT	CSGGPKTLNTEAFF
TRBV7-2	once	TRBJ2-1	15	.	TGTGCCAGCAGCTTGCAAGTAAGCTCCTACAATGAGCAGTTCTTC	CASSLQVSSYNEQFF
TRBV11-2	many	TRBJ2-3	13	.	TGTGCCAGCAGCTTAGATCCGGGAGATACGCAGTATTTT	CASSLDPGDTQYF
TRBV6-4	many	TRBJ2-2	14	TRBD2	TGTGCCAGCAGACTAGCGGGAGACACCGGGGAGCTGTTTTTT	CASRLAGDTGELFF
TRBV2	many	TRBJ2-3	14	.	TGTGCCAGCTCCGAGAGCTCTAGCACAGATACGCAGTATTTT	CASSESSSTDTQYF